The sequence of this T cell receptor (beta chain) was determined in a study of blood T cell repertoires in COVID-19. Whole-study context: Both acute and convalescent COVID-19 samples were obtained from the United States, Italy and Spain.

From germline, CDR1 is MDHEN and CDR2 SYDVKM. V was clipped by 6 bases and J by 10 bases; unmatched bases: 7. This CDR3 contains 14 residues. Clones were sequenced by immunoSEQ multiplex PCR, and TCRdb holds only the in-frame ones, with some missing. This sample has 150,000 to 250,000 clones, with 80% to 90% found just once. Input material: PBMCs or T cells enriched from blood (not recorded which). The clonotype was recovered from a man aged 35 to 55 who had recovered from COVID-19. This chain links TRBV28 with TRBJ1-6; TRBD1 aligns across 9 bases. The CDR3 spells CASRSGQGGSPLHF. The CDR3, as DNA: TGTGCCAGCAGGTCGGGACAGGGTGGATCACCCCTCCACTTT.